One and the same sample provided the 20 T cell receptor beta chains below, sequenced in a study of CD8 T cells in ankylosing spondylitis (dated by TCRdb to between 2016 and 2019). Libraries were made using 5' RACE. These reads were obtained on an Illumina HiSeq 2500. TCRdb reprocessed the public reads (quality trimming at Q25 with fastp, clone calling with MiXCR) and kept in-frame beta chains. Rows merge per CDR3 protein into single entries with the most common DNA and genes. This sample comprises about 360,000 distinct CDR3 sequences, 20% to 25% of them detected only once. Of the sample, roughly 14% is held by the ten largest clones. The sequencing input was blood, either unsorted or a sorted T cell fraction (not recorded which). The receptors derive from a male donor with ankylosing spondylitis or in good health (not recorded which).

As for this clonotype: A junction boundary mismatches the germline segment, possibly from a read error. The chain carries TRBV10-3 and TRBJ2-2; possible D gene TRBD1, 6 bases. CDR1 and CDR2 from the germline V gene are ENHRY and SYGVKD. The CDR3 is 12 amino acids. The CDR3 DNA reads TGTGCCATCAGGGGAGACAGACAGGAGTTGTTTTTT. Translating gives CAIRGDRQELFF.

Ten or more counts support this clonotype. The chain uses TRBV12-3 or TRBV12-4 and TRBJ2-7; 8 bases align to TRBD1. Trimming cost V 5 bases and J 1 base; bases outside gene matches: 4. CDR3 size: 14 residues. CDR3 nucleotides: TGTGCCAGCAGTCGGACAGGGAGTTCCTACGAGCAGTACTTC. Translated: CASSRTGSSYEQYF.

V usage is TRBV20-1 and J usage is TRBJ2-3; 7 bases align to TRBD1. Germline V gives CDR1 DFQATT, CDR2 SNEGSKA (reference sequence). V lost 4 bases to trimming and J lost 2 bases; unmatched junction nucleotides: 6. CDR3 length: 14 residues. The CDR3 nucleotides are TGCAGTGCTAAAACAGGGGCCACCACAGATACGCAGTATTTT. It translates to CSAKTGATTDTQYF.

About this clonotype: This may stem from a read error, because a much larger clone lies one nucleotide away. This chain joins TRBV9 and TRBJ2-5, with TRBD2 matching 9 bases. This CDR3 is built from 15 residues. Germline values: CDR1 SGDLS, CDR2 YYNGEE. The junction had 2 bases not matched to a gene; V was cut back by 0 bases and J by 2 bases. The CDR3 region has the DNA TGTGCCAGCAGCGTAGAGACTAGCGGACAAGAGACCCAGTACTTC. Translated: CASSVETSGQETQYF.

The J gene is TRBJ1-1, the V gene TRBV11-2; TRBD1 is a possible D gene (5 bases). The germline V and J ends were trimmed by 0 bases and 2 bases, with 10 bases remaining between them. In germline, CDR1 is SGHAT, CDR2 FQNNGV. The CDR3 has 15 amino acids. The CDR3 protein is CASSLEFGGNTEAFF. The CDR3 bases are TGTGCCAGCAGCTTAGAATTTGGGGGAAACACTGAAGCTTTCTTT.

The genes are TRBV27 and TRBJ2-5; D may correspond to TRBD1 or TRBD2 (6 bases each). The CDR3 extends over 14 amino acids. Per the germline V gene, CDR1 is MNHEY and CDR2 is SMNVEV (reference sequence). Deletions cut 7 bases from V and 5 bases from J, with 17 bases between. DNA for the CDR3: TGTGCCAGCAATCGGGGGCCTCCCAGGGAGACCCAGTACTTC. It codes for CASNRGPPRETQYF.

The chain employs TRBV6-5 and TRBJ2-7, with a possible D match to TRBD1 (6 bases). V lost 2 bases, J lost 2 bases, and 16 bases lay in between. This CDR3 has 16 amino acids. Looked up from germline, CDR1 is MNHEY and CDR2 is SVGAGI. For the CDR3, the DNA is TGTGCCAGCAGTTACGCCCCGACAGGCATTCCCTACGAGCAGTACTTC. This codes for CASSYAPTGIPYEQYF.

This sequence joins TRBV12-3 or TRBV12-4 and TRBJ2-5, with 8 bases identical to TRBD1. This CDR3 has 13 amino acids. Unmatched junction bases numbered 7, after V lost 4 bases and J lost 9 bases. This CDR3 is CASSSGTGVAQYF. CDR3 sequence (DNA): TGTGCCAGCAGTTCTGGGACAGGAGTTGCCCAGTACTTC.

The chain links TRBV3-1 to TRBJ2-7, with 7 bases matching TRBD2. There are 14 residues in the CDR3. Unmatched junction bases numbered 6, after V lost 4 bases and J lost 3 bases. Germline assignment: CDR1 LGHDT and CDR2 YNNKEL (reference sequence). CDR3 nucleotide sequence: TGTGCCAGCAGCCCCAGGGACTACCTCTACGAGCAGTACTTC. Encoded protein: CASSPRDYLYEQYF.

This clonotype has a handful of counts. The V and J genes are TRBV29-1 and TRBJ1-2; D is perhaps TRBD1 (6 bases). Trimming took off 6 bases at V and 4 bases at J, with 12 bases between the two ends. The CDR3 has 12 amino acids. CDR1 SQVTM and CDR2 ANQGSEA come from the germline V gene. The CDR3: CSVETGTYGYTF. CDR3 DNA sequence: TGCAGCGTCGAGACAGGCACCTATGGCTACACCTTC.

The rearrangement uses TRBV4-1 and TRBJ1-5, with D perhaps TRBD1 (6 bases). The germline V and J ends were trimmed by 0 bases and 9 bases, with 15 bases remaining between them. CDR1 and CDR2 (germline): MGHRA, YSYEKL. CDR3 length: 15 amino acids. CDR3 in amino acids: CASSQDGGGGRPQHF. The CDR3 DNA reads TGCGCCAGCAGCCAAGATGGTGGGGGGGGCAGGCCCCAGCATTTT.

This clonotype was seen a handful of times. The chain joins TRBV10-2 to TRBJ2-7; TRBD2 is a possible D gene (7 bases). This CDR3 region has 16 residues. Germline V CDR1 and CDR2: WSHSY, SAAADI. With 2 bases removed from V and 2 bases from J, the gap between germline ends came to 16 bases. Here the CDR3 DNA reads TGCGCCAGCAGTGAGGCAGGAGGGGGGGGAACCTACGAGCAGTACTTC. Protein: CASSEAGGGGTYEQYF.

The rearrangement joins TRBV19 to TRBJ2-1, with a possible D match to TRBD1 (5 bases). Looked up from germline, CDR1 is LNHDA and CDR2 is SQIVND (reference sequence). The CDR3 covers 16 residues. V gave up 3 bases and J gave up 8 bases, with 20 bases separating them. The CDR3 DNA follows: TGTGCCAGTAGTATGAGCTATGGGGCCCCCGGGCATGAGCAGTTCTTC. This codes for CASSMSYGAPGHEQFF.

This clonotype was counted a few times. This chain links TRBV12-3 or TRBV12-4 with TRBJ2-3, with D tentatively TRBD2 (5 bases). V was trimmed by 3 bases and J by 1 base, leaving 8 bases between them. The CDR3 sequence is 14 residues long. This CDR3 reads CASSFQLGTDTQYF. CDR3 DNA sequence: TGTGCCAGCAGTTTCCAACTAGGCACAGATACGCAGTATTTT.

The sample holds a few counts of this clonotype. The chain has TRBV5-1 and TRBJ2-3; D call uncertain. Deletions cut 0 bases from V and 2 bases from J, with 10 bases between. Germline-derived CDR1 and CDR2 are SGHRS and YFSETQ. The CDR3 contains 15 residues. DNA of the CDR3: TGCGCCAGCAGCTTGGTAGGAGAGCTCACAGATACGCAGTATTTT. It codes for CASSLVGELTDTQYF.

This clonotype was picked up a small number of times. The gene calls are TRBV20-1 and TRBJ2-7; 11 bases align to TRBD2. This CDR3 comprises 16 residues. Germline CDR1 DFQATT, CDR2 SNEGSKA (reference sequence). V shed 5 bases, J shed 1 base, and the junction held 10 bases outside the gene matches. This CDR3 reads CSASHTGTSGSYEQYF. The CDR3 bases are TGCAGTGCTTCCCATACGGGGACTAGCGGATCCTACGAGCAGTACTTC.

V usage is TRBV20-1 and J usage is TRBJ2-7, with a tentative D call TRBD2 (6 bases). This CDR3 has 11 amino acids. CDR1 is DFQATT and CDR2 is SNEGSKA in the germline V gene (reference sequence). The CDR3 here is CGGLYLYEQYF. The CDR3 coding sequence is TGCGGGGGACTTTACCTCTACGAGCAGTACTTC.

In its sample, this clonotype was seen many times. The chain uses TRBV27 and TRBJ1-1; D is unclear. Germline CDR1 MNHEY, CDR2 SMNVEV (reference sequence). The length of the CDR3 is 12 residues. V was cut by 6 bases and J by 8 bases, with 13 bases left in between. The CDR3 region is CASSPPMGEAFF. CDR3 in DNA: TGTGCCAGCAGCCCACCCATGGGGGAAGCTTTCTTT.

This clonotype turned up a few times. V gene TRBV6-1 combines with J gene TRBJ2-1; 15 nucleotides match TRBD2. The germline V gene has CDR1 MNHNS and CDR2 SASEGT. V shed 4 bases, J shed 3 bases, and the junction held 1 base outside the gene matches. The CDR3 spans 16 residues. This CDR3 reads CASSVGLAGGYNEQFF. Here the CDR3 DNA reads TGTGCCAGCAGTGTGGGACTAGCGGGGGGCTACAATGAGCAGTTCTTC.

V and J are TRBV13 and TRBJ2-4; TRBD2 is a possible D gene (6 bases). Germline CDR1 and CDR2: PRHDT and FYEKMQ (reference sequence). The CDR3 is 11 residues long. Trimming pared 6 bases from V and 10 bases from J, leaving 10 bases between. This CDR3 is CASRNGGIQYF. CDR3 DNA sequence: TGTGCCAGCAGGAACGGAGGGATTCAGTACTTC.